A selection of T cell receptor beta chains follows, all from one sample in a study of blood T cell repertoires in COVID-19. The assay was immunoSEQ multiplex PCR, and TCRdb's table has in-frame clones only and misses some. The sample lists around 250,000 clones; 80% to 90% were seen once. The sample was peripheral blood. The source of these receptors is an older woman with COVID-19, enrolled during active disease. Each CDR3 is given with its conserved first and last residue. A D gene is named only where the DNA matches it firmly. Not every row has a clone size; where given, it reads once, few, many or a size class.

D gene: NA
clone size: NA
J gene: TRBJ1-5
V gene: TRBV5-4
CDR3 protein: CASSRPGLEQPQHF
CDR3 DNA: TGTGCCAGCAGTCGACCCGGATTGGAGCAGCCCCAGCATTTT

D gene: NA
clone size: NA
J gene: TRBJ2-7
V gene: TRBV5-8
CDR3 protein: CASSFGQIYEQYF
CDR3 DNA: TGTGCCAGCAGCTTCGGACAGATCTACGAGCAGTACTTC

D gene: TRBD1
clone size: once
J gene: TRBJ1-3
V gene: TRBV4-1
CDR3 protein: CASSQLTTGVGNTIYF
CDR3 DNA: TGCGCCAGCAGCCAACTGACAACAGGGGTTGGAAACACCATATATTTT

D gene: NA
clone size: NA
J gene: TRBJ2-7
V gene: TRBV6-5
CDR3 protein: CASSYGGTLRTYEQYF
CDR3 DNA: TGTGCCAGCAGTTATGGGGGGACTCTCCGTACCTACGAGCAGTACTTC

D gene: NA
clone size: few
J gene: TRBJ2-2
V gene: TRBV28
CDR3 protein: CASENNRVVTGELFF
CDR3 DNA: TGTGCCAGCGAGAATAACAGGGTCGTCACCGGGGAGCTGTTTTTT

D gene: NA
clone size: once
J gene: TRBJ2-7
V gene: TRBV15
CDR3 protein: CATSTVFAYEQYF
CDR3 DNA: TGTGCCACCAGCACGGTCTTTGCCTACGAGCAGTACTTC

D gene: NA
clone size: NA
J gene: TRBJ2-7
V gene: TRBV30
CDR3 protein: CAWSVRYEQYF
CDR3 DNA: TGTGCCTGGAGTGTTCGCTACGAGCAGTACTTC

D gene: TRBD2
clone size: once
J gene: TRBJ2-7
V gene: TRBV11-3
CDR3 protein: CASSLEAGGLFEQYF
CDR3 DNA: TGTGCCAGCAGCTTAGAAGCGGGAGGGCTTTTCGAGCAGTACTTC

D gene: TRBD1
clone size: NA
J gene: TRBJ2-7
V gene: TRBV28
CDR3 protein: CASRPGTVTPQQYF
CDR3 DNA: TGTGCCAGCAGACCCGGGACAGTCACCCCCCAGCAGTACTTC

D gene: NA
clone size: few
J gene: TRBJ2-1
V gene: TRBV5-6
CDR3 protein: CASSSGSDRINEQFF
CDR3 DNA: TGTGCCAGCAGCTCGGGATCCGACAGGATTAATGAGCAGTTCTTC

D gene: NA
clone size: NA
J gene: TRBJ1-2
V gene: TRBV9
CDR3 protein: CASSVADRPYGYTF
CDR3 DNA: TGTGCCAGCAGCGTAGCCGACAGACCGTATGGCTACACCTTC

D gene: NA
clone size: NA
J gene: TRBJ2-5
V gene: TRBV13
CDR3 protein: CASSFREDQETQYF
CDR3 DNA: TGTGCCAGCAGCTTCCGGGAAGACCAAGAGACCCAGTACTTC

D gene: NA
clone size: NA
J gene: TRBJ1-2
V gene: TRBV4-3
CDR3 protein: CASSQVRAGQLGGYTF
CDR3 DNA: TGCGCCAGCAGCCAAGTAAGGGCAGGGCAGTTGGGTGGCTACACCTTC

D gene: NA
clone size: NA
J gene: TRBJ2-3
V gene: TRBV10-3
CDR3 protein: CAISRQGTDTQYF
CDR3 DNA: TGTGCCATCAGTAGACAGGGCACAGATACGCAGTATTTT

D gene: NA
clone size: NA
J gene: TRBJ1-2
V gene: TRBV28
CDR3 protein: CASTPGGGNYGYTF
CDR3 DNA: TGTGCCAGCACCCCCGGTGGAGGGAACTATGGCTACACCTTC

D gene: NA
clone size: NA
J gene: TRBJ2-5
V gene: TRBV18
CDR3 protein: CASSPTRTAGQETQYF
CDR3 DNA: TGTGCCAGCTCACCCACACGGACGGCGGGACAAGAGACCCAGTACTTC

D gene: NA
clone size: NA
J gene: TRBJ2-1
V gene: TRBV20-1
CDR3 protein: CSASRSGPYNEQFF
CDR3 DNA: TGCAGTGCTAGTAGAAGCGGGCCCTACAATGAGCAGTTCTTC

D gene: TRBD2
clone size: NA
J gene: TRBJ2-7
V gene: TRBV5-4
CDR3 protein: CASSLVSSGSYEQYF
CDR3 DNA: TGTGCCAGCAGCTTGGTGTCTAGCGGGAGCTACGAGCAGTACTTC

D gene: TRBD2
clone size: NA
J gene: TRBJ2-2
V gene: TRBV29-1
CDR3 protein: CSVYSGRDTGELFF
CDR3 DNA: TGCAGCGTTTATAGCGGGAGAGACACCGGGGAGCTGTTTTTT

D gene: TRBD2
clone size: NA
J gene: TRBJ2-3
V gene: TRBV11-2
CDR3 protein: CASRRGAGAEDTQYF
CDR3 DNA: TGTGCCAGCAGGCGTGGGGCGGGAGCGGAAGATACGCAGTATTTT

D gene: NA
clone size: NA
J gene: TRBJ1-5
V gene: TRBV27
CDR3 protein: CASSPGGDSTLNQPQHF
CDR3 DNA: TGTGCCAGCAGCCCGGGGGGGGATTCCACTCTCAATCAGCCCCAGCATTTT

D gene: TRBD1
clone size: NA
J gene: TRBJ2-7
V gene: TRBV5-4
CDR3 protein: CASSKQGASWEQYF
CDR3 DNA: TGTGCCAGCAGCAAACAGGGGGCGTCGTGGGAGCAGTACTTC

D gene: NA
clone size: once
J gene: TRBJ1-6
V gene: TRBV6-5
CDR3 protein: CASRDSNSPLHF
CDR3 DNA: TGTGCCAGCAGGGACAGTAATTCACCCCTCCACTTT

D gene: NA
clone size: once
J gene: TRBJ2-7
V gene: TRBV28
CDR3 protein: CASSLQGYEQYF
CDR3 DNA: TGTGCCAGCAGTTTACAGGGCTACGAGCAGTACTTC

D gene: TRBD2
clone size: NA
J gene: TRBJ2-1
V gene: TRBV28
CDR3 protein: CASSLTAGAYNEQFF
CDR3 DNA: TGTGCCAGCTCCCTCACGGCGGGGGCCTACAATGAGCAGTTCTTC

D gene: TRBD1
clone size: NA
J gene: TRBJ2-5
V gene: TRBV13
CDR3 protein: CASSSPGQGFNQETQYF
CDR3 DNA: TGTGCCAGCAGCTCCCCGGGACAGGGTTTCAACCAAGAGACCCAGTACTTC

D gene: TRBD2
clone size: NA
J gene: TRBJ2-2
V gene: TRBV19
CDR3 protein: CASSVGLAGVGELFF
CDR3 DNA: TGTGCCAGTAGTGTCGGGCTAGCGGGAGTAGGGGAGCTGTTTTTT

D gene: NA
clone size: few
J gene: TRBJ1-5
V gene: TRBV24-1
CDR3 protein: CATSDLQGCGNQPQHF
CDR3 DNA: TGTGCCACCAGTGATTTACAGGGTTGTGGCAATCAGCCCCAGCATTTT

D gene: NA
clone size: NA
J gene: TRBJ2-3
V gene: TRBV12-5
CDR3 protein: CASGSGDSRHTDTQYF
CDR3 DNA: TGTGCTAGTGGTTCGGGGGACAGTCGGCACACAGATACGCAGTATTTT